This T cell receptor (beta chain) was observed in a study of spatial heterogeneity in lung cancer. Study-wide results and limits: Coverage of tumor T cells, by estimate, reached roughly 7.7% for alpha chains and roughly 13% for beta chains. In tumors, expanded intratumoral alpha and beta TCR counts tracked mutation counts.

Every individual TCR cDNA molecule carried its own unique molecular identifier, which allowed correction of PCR and sequencing errors. TCRdb processed the 5' RACE reads anew with MiXCR; each CDR3 protein has one entry. Among 2,100 or so distinct CDR3 sequences, 8.4% were seen once, and the ten largest hold 9.5% to 15%. With 1 base clipped from V and 3 bases from J, the junction kept 1 base outside the gene matches. Germline-derived CDR1 and CDR2 are SGHTA and FQGNSA. The CDR3 is 15 residues long. For this clonotype: Its antigen is undetermined. A clone one base away is much larger, so this may be a read error.

Time point specified: sample taken at primary tumor resection. This sample comprised lung tumor tissue, obtained at surgery. The TCR comes from a male donor with early-stage non-small cell lung cancer. The genes are TRBV7-2 and TRBJ2-7, with 12 bases aligning to TRBD2. The CDR3 spells CASSLGTSGVYEQYF. CDR3 nucleotide sequence: TGTGCCAGCAGCTTAGGGACTAGCGGGGTCTACGAGCAGTACTTC.